This T cell receptor beta chain appears in the sequencing data of a study of identical twins. Study outcomes and limitations: There was an excess of low generation probability in the out-of-frame alpha sequences that twins shared. Insertions ran lower in abundant cord blood beta clonotypes, though not in memory repertoires.

Through template switching, a universal primer site was introduced, and the cDNA contained unique molecular identifiers. One entry per CDR3 protein results from TCRdb running MiXCR on the 5' RACE reads. Here the sample spans a few hundred thousand distinct CDR3 sequences, more than 9% being singletons. The sample holds a few counts of this clonotype. What it binds is unknown. These data were also reused for a study on yellow fever vaccine responses in identical twins.

The sequence was obtained from a woman aged 18-30 years in good health. Sequencing input: PBMCs.

CDR3 nucleotide sequence: TGTGCCAGCAGCTCCCTCCACAACCTTGGGGAGCAGTACTTC. Translating gives CASSSLHNLGEQYF. The chain combines TRBV11-2 with TRBJ2-7, with unresolved D. Germline V gives CDR1 SGHAT, CDR2 FQNNGV. The CDR3 loop spans 14 amino acids. Trimming shortened V by 4 bases and J by 7 bases, and 17 bases separated the two germline ends.